This T cell receptor (beta chain) was identified in a study of blood T cell repertoires in COVID-19. Study background: The analysed material was cDNA or gDNA that came from T cells, B-cell-depleted T cells, or PBMCs.

The ends lost 4 bases at V and 12 bases at J; junction bases unmatched: 4. The CDR3 runs to 12 residues. CDR1 and CDR2 from the germline V gene are SGHTA and FQGTGA. Original data processing: How many nucleated cells were present was estimated from reference gene primer amplification. Sequenced by immunoSEQ multiplex PCR; TCRdb stores in-frame clones only, minus some. V, J and clone size reflect that table, while D and trimming were determined from the DNA. The sample carries around 120,000 clones, 82% recorded once. Sequencing was performed on peripheral blood. This receptor was taken from a man between 65 and 85 years old with active or convalescent COVID-19. The chain has TRBV7-3 and TRBJ2-1; 9 bases agree with TRBD1. The DNA for the CDR3 is TGTGCCAGCAGCTCCGGACAGGGGAGGCAGTTCTTC. Protein product: CASSSGQGRQFF.